This T cell receptor beta chain originates from a study of shared T cell receptors in the human thymus. Sequencing used immunoSEQ multiplex PCR; TCRdb keeps in-frame clones, though not all of them. The data contain some 400,000 clones, around 95% of them singletons. V lost 1 base, J lost 7 bases, and 11 bases lay in between. CDR3 length: 14 residues. The germline V gene encodes CDR1 MNHNS and CDR2 SASEGT. The sequence was obtained from a human donor. Sequenced: thymocytes. J is TRBJ1-5 and V is TRBV6-1; D is uncertain. In nucleotides, the CDR3 is TGTGCCAGCAGTGAAGTTATAGAGAGACAGCCCCAGCATTTT. Protein product: CASSEVIERQPQHF.